These 20 T cell receptor beta chains share one sample of origin, sequenced in a study of cytomegalovirus exposure and HLA in healthy donors. The PCR employed 60 Vbeta primers together with 13 Jbeta primers. Libraries were prepared by immunoSEQ multiplex PCR; TCRdb keeps only in-frame clonotypes and omits some of them. Of 150,000 to 200,000 clones listed, about 81% are singletons. Sequenced sample: PBMCs. These TCRs come from a man younger than 35 in good health and CMV-seronegative.

This clone was recorded a few times. V usage is TRBV9 and J usage is TRBJ2-5, with a possible D match to TRBD1 (5 bases). The CDR3 is 14 residues long. Germline loops: CDR1 SGDLS, CDR2 YYNGEE. Trimming left V 6 bases short and J 6 bases short, with 18 bases between. The CDR3 here is CASTVRAHVKTQYF. The CDR3 nucleotides are TGTGCCAGCACCGTCAGGGCCCATGTAAAGACCCAGTACTTC.

This clone was found once. V gene TRBV7-2 combines with J gene TRBJ2-5; the D gene is possibly TRBD2 (6 bases). The CDR3 has 16 amino acids. From germline, CDR1 is SGHTA and CDR2 FQGNSA. Trimming took off 5 bases at V and 3 bases at J, with 19 bases between the two ends. CDR3 DNA: TGTGCCAGCAGCACCTCCCCTCTGGGGGGAGAAGAGACCCAGTACTTC. This encodes CASSTSPLGGEETQYF.

Only a few counts were recorded for this clone. CDR3 sequence (DNA): TGTGCCAGCAGTTTTTTTCGCGGGACTGAAGCTTTCTTT. This translates into CASSFFRGTEAFF. The chain links TRBV28 to TRBJ1-1; D remains unclear. V shed 3 bases and J shed 5 bases, with 10 bases lying between them. The CDR3 is made up of 13 amino acids. Germline V gives CDR1 MDHEN, CDR2 SYDVKM.

The chain employs TRBV5-1 and TRBJ2-3; no clear D gene. Germline assignment: CDR1 SGHRS and CDR2 YFSETQ. Trimming shortened V by 0 bases and J by 5 bases, and 16 bases separated the two germline ends. The CDR3 is made up of 16 amino acids. The chain's CDR3 is CASSLGIHDPGDTQYF. The CDR3, as DNA: TGCGCCAGCAGCTTGGGTATTCATGACCCAGGAGATACGCAGTATTTT.

The V and J genes are TRBV5-1 and TRBJ2-5; 14 nucleotides align to TRBD2. The CDR3 has 16 residues. The V segment lost 4 bases and the J segment 5 bases; nucleotides outside the gene matches: 7. Germline CDR1 is SGHRS and CDR2 is YFSETQ. This CDR3 is CASSRGLAGEGETQYF. As DNA, the CDR3 is TGCGCCAGCAGCCGGGGACTAGCGGGAGAAGGGGAGACCCAGTACTTC.

The chain combines TRBV2 with TRBJ2-1; 10 bases line up with TRBD2. V lost 6 bases, J lost 11 bases, and 16 bases stayed unmatched. CDR1 is SNHLY, CDR2 FYNNEI, per germline. This CDR3 spans 16 amino acids. For the CDR3, the DNA is TGTGCCAGCAGGTGGGCTAGCGGGAGTGGGGGGTACCAGCAGTTCTTC. It specifies CASRWASGSGGYQQFF.

The chain employs TRBV19 and TRBJ2-2; 7 bases align to TRBD2. Germline CDR1 is LNHDA and CDR2 is SQIVND (reference sequence). This CDR3 comprises 13 residues. Unmatched junction bases numbered 3, after V lost 6 bases and J lost 5 bases. The CDR3 nucleotides read TGTGCCAGTAGAGAACTAGCGACCGGGGAGCTGTTTTTT. It is translated as CASRELATGELFF.

V and J are TRBV29-1 and TRBJ2-5; D is unresolved. Germline values: CDR1 SQVTM, CDR2 ANQGSEA. The germline V and J ends were trimmed by 6 bases and 2 bases, with 13 bases remaining between them. This CDR3 is built from 13 residues. Here the CDR3 reads CSVRLRFQETQYF. The CDR3 DNA follows: TGCAGCGTCCGCTTGCGGTTTCAAGAGACCCAGTACTTC.

This chain joins TRBV9 and TRBJ2-7, with a possible D match to TRBD1 (6 bases). Germline values: CDR1 SGDLS, CDR2 YYNGEE. The CDR3 runs 14 residues. Trimming took off 0 bases at V and 2 bases at J, with 9 bases between the two ends. CDR3 residues: CASSVGRGTYEQYF. DNA for the CDR3: TGTGCCAGCAGCGTAGGCAGGGGCACCTACGAGCAGTACTTC.

This clone was counted once. The genes are TRBV5-5 and TRBJ1-1; TRBD1 matches at 7 bases. Germline V gene lookup returns CDR1 SGHKS and CDR2 YYEKEE (reference sequence). This CDR3 contains 12 residues. V was pared by 2 bases and J by 8 bases, with 3 bases of the junction left unmatched. DNA for the CDR3: TGTGCCAGCAGCTTTGAGGGACAGGAAGCTTTCTTT. Translation gives CASSFEGQEAFF.

The chain is built from TRBV2 and TRBJ2-7; 12 bases line up with TRBD2. The CDR3 has 17 amino acids. The trim removed 2 bases at V and 4 bases at J, leaving 9 bases unmatched. CDR1 and CDR2 from the germline V gene are SNHLY and FYNNEI. In DNA form, the CDR3 reads TGTGCCAGCAGTGAAACCTGGACTAGCGGGATGCGGTACGAGCAGTACTTC. Its protein product is CASSETWTSGMRYEQYF.

V gene TRBV4-3 combines with J gene TRBJ1-1; unclear D gene. The germline V gene encodes CDR1 LGHNA and CDR2 YSLEER. This CDR3 has 15 residues. Trimming stripped 0 bases from V and 0 bases from J, with 8 bases between. The CDR3 nucleotides read TGCGCCAGCAGCCAAGATTGGGCTATGAACACTGAAGCTTTCTTT. Protein product: CASSQDWAMNTEAFF.

This clone has a single count. The chain carries TRBV9 and TRBJ1-4, with TRBD1 matching over 7 bases. This CDR3 is built from 15 residues. The ends lost 0 bases at V and 3 bases at J; junction bases unmatched: 2. Germline V lookup: CDR1 SGDLS, CDR2 YYNGEE. The CDR3, as DNA: TGTGCCAGCAGCGTAGGAGGGGGCGCTAATGAAAAACTGTTTTTT. Residues: CASSVGGGANEKLFF.

V usage is TRBV5-3 and J usage is TRBJ2-5, with D maybe TRBD1 (6 bases). TRBV5-3 is sorted into the ORF group, with uncertain function. The length of the CDR3 is 13 residues. V lost 4 bases and J 5 bases, leaving 12 bases between the germline ends. This CDR3 is CARSPKDSETQYF. In nucleotides, the CDR3 is TGTGCCAGAAGCCCGAAGGACAGCGAGACCCAGTACTTC.

The J gene is TRBJ2-5, the V gene TRBV19, with 11 bases identical to TRBD2. V was pared by 7 bases and J by 2 bases, with 12 bases of the junction left unmatched. The germline V gene has CDR1 LNHDA and CDR2 SQIVND (reference sequence). The CDR3 is made up of 17 amino acids. The CDR3, as DNA: TGTGCCAGTAAACAGCTAGCGGGAGGAAGGGGGCAAGAGACCCAGTACTTC. Encoded protein: CASKQLAGGRGQETQYF.

V gene TRBV27 combines with J gene TRBJ1-6; D not certain. The CDR3 loop spans 12 amino acids. Germline V gene sequence: CDR1 MNHEY, CDR2 SMNVEV (reference sequence). Trimming shortened V by 2 bases and J by 10 bases, and 6 bases separated the two germline ends. CDR3 sequence reads: CASSLTKSPLHF. DNA for the CDR3: TGTGCCAGCAGTTTAACAAAGTCACCCCTCCACTTT.

J is TRBJ2-2 and V is TRBV28; D is uncertain. CDR3 length equals 14 residues. Trimming pared 5 bases from V and 0 bases from J, leaving 7 bases between. The germline CDR1 and CDR2 sequences are MDHEN and SYDVKM. The chain's CDR3 is CASSLTPNTGELFF. CDR3 in DNA: TGTGCCAGCAGTCTGACTCCGAACACCGGGGAGCTGTTTTTT.

This rearrangement joins TRBV9 to TRBJ2-7; D may be TRBD1 (6 bases). Germline loops: CDR1 SGDLS, CDR2 YYNGEE. V lost 0 bases and J lost 2, with 9 bases in between. This CDR3 is built from 14 residues. The CDR3 DNA sequence: TGTGCCAGCAGCGTAGGGGACATAACCTACGAGCAGTACTTC. Its protein is CASSVGDITYEQYF.

The CDR3 protein is CASSGLIGELFF. The CDR3 bases are TGTGCCAGCAGTGGGCTTATCGGGGAGCTGTTTTTT. The V gene is TRBV25-1, the J gene TRBJ2-2; D not resolved. V lost 4 bases to trimming and J lost 7 bases, with 7 bases between them. The CDR3 loop spans 12 amino acids. CDR1 is MGHDK and CDR2 is SYGVNS in the germline V gene.

The CDR3 nucleotides are TGTGCCAGCAGTGAAGCGCTTCGAGGGTATGGCTACACCTTC. This codes for CASSEALRGYGYTF. J is TRBJ1-2 and V is TRBV6-1, with D hard to call. CDR1 and CDR2 from the germline V gene are MNHNS and SASEGT. This CDR3 contains 14 residues. The V gene lost 0 bases and the J gene lost 5 bases, with 10 bases spanning the gap.